The 16 T cell receptor beta chains below were found in one sample sequenced in a study of cytomegalovirus exposure and HLA in healthy donors. The PCR had 60 Vbeta and 13 Jbeta primers. Produced via immunoSEQ multiplex PCR; TCRdb's table is partial and in-frame only. The sample carries 90,000 to 120,000 clones, 77% recorded once. The material sequenced was PBMCs. The receptors here all came from a male donor in good health and CMV-seronegative.

The CDR3 nucleotides read TGTGCCAGCAGCCCGAAGATGGGGAGTGCAGATACGCAGTATTTT. Amino acid sequence: CASSPKMGSADTQYF. The gene calls are TRBV9 and TRBJ2-3; D perhaps matches TRBD2 (5 bases). The V gene's germline CDR1 is SGDLS and CDR2 YYNGEE. V lost 4 bases, J lost 4 bases, and 16 bases lay in between. The CDR3 runs to 15 residues.

The rearrangement links TRBV27 to TRBJ1-5; TRBD1 aligns across 9 bases. This CDR3 spans 15 amino acids. Germline CDR1 reads MNHEY; CDR2 reads SMNVEV (reference sequence). V gave up 4 bases and J gave up 6 bases; unmatched junction bases: 7. CDR3 sequence: CASSSRQGVVQPQHF. DNA for the CDR3: TGTGCCAGCAGTTCCCGACAGGGGGTTGTTCAGCCCCAGCATTTT.

The chain employs TRBV5-1 and TRBJ2-7, with TRBD1 matching over 10 bases. Germline CDR1 reads SGHRS; CDR2 reads YFSETQ. This CDR3 has 14 amino acids. J was trimmed by 5 bases and V by 6 bases; bases with no gene match: 8. CDR3 amino acids: CASTPGQGSDEQYF. The CDR3 bases are TGCGCCAGCACCCCGGGACAGGGGTCCGACGAGCAGTACTTC.

The V call is TRBV29-1, the J call TRBJ1-2; a weak D match, TRBD1 (6 bases). This CDR3 spans 14 amino acids. With 7 bases removed from V and 3 bases from J, the gap between germline ends came to 18 bases. Germline CDR1 SQVTM, CDR2 ANQGSEA. The CDR3 sequence: CSAEGRGPDYGYTF. The CDR3 DNA sequence: TGCAGCGCCGAGGGGCGGGGGCCTGACTATGGCTACACCTTC.

The CDR3 spells CASSLYSNNEQFF. CDR3 DNA sequence: TGTGCCAGCAGCCTATATTCGAACAATGAGCAGTTCTTC. The chain joins TRBV7-6 to TRBJ2-1; D not resolved. Looked up from germline, CDR1 is SGHVS and CDR2 is FNYEAQ. The CDR3 runs to 13 residues. Trimming took off 5 bases at V and 5 bases at J, with 10 bases between the two ends.

The V call is TRBV27, the J call TRBJ1-2; D remains ambiguous. Per germline, CDR1 MNHEY and CDR2 SMNVEV (reference sequence). This CDR3 has 13 amino acids. Trimming shortened V by 3 bases and J by 8 bases, and 13 bases separated the two germline ends. The CDR3 loop is CASSLGVREGYTF. CDR3 nucleotides: TGTGCCAGCAGTTTGGGCGTTAGGGAGGGCTACACCTTC.

V and J are TRBV12-5 and TRBJ2-2, with 7 bases identical to TRBD2. Germline V gene data show CDR1 as LGHNT and CDR2 as FRNRAP. The V and J ends lost 0 bases and 2 bases, in that order; junction bases with no gene match: 6. The CDR3 totals 17 residues. CDR3 in amino acids: CASGLVGGGSNTGELFF. CDR3 DNA: TGTGCTAGTGGTTTGGTAGGAGGCGGGAGCAACACCGGGGAGCTGTTTTTT. Filled out from reference TRBV12-5 and TRBJ2-2, the complete variable domain reads DARVTQTPRHKVTEMGQEVTMRCQPILGHNTVFWYRQTMMQGLELLAYFRNRAPLDDSGMPKDRFSAEMPDATLATLKIQPSEPRDSAVYFCASGLVGGGSNTGELFFGEGSRLTVL.

CDR3 sequence reads: CASKGAGTGPYEQYF. The CDR3 DNA sequence: TGTGCCAGCAAAGGGGCCGGGACAGGGCCATACGAGCAGTACTTC. The chain couples TRBV19 to TRBJ2-7, with 9 bases matching TRBD1. V shed 9 bases, J shed 4 bases, and the junction held 13 bases outside the gene matches. Germline lookup yields CDR1 LNHDA and CDR2 SQIVND (reference sequence). This CDR3 has 15 residues.

This chain connects TRBV19 to TRBJ2-7, with 8 bases lining up with TRBD1. The CDR3 covers 15 residues. V was clipped by 5 bases and J by 5 bases; unmatched bases: 11. Germline V CDR1 and CDR2: LNHDA, SQIVND (reference sequence). The CDR3 reads CASSPGPGTGNEQYF. CDR3 bases: TGTGCCAGTAGTCCGGGCCCCGGGACAGGCAACGAGCAGTACTTC.

The DNA for the CDR3 is TGTGCCAGCAGCTTAGTACGTAGCAGATACTCCTACGAGCAGTACTTC. Its translation is CASSLVRSRYSYEQYF. The chain joins TRBV7-9 to TRBJ2-7; D remains ambiguous. Trimming removed 1 base from V and 0 bases from J, with 13 bases in between. Germline CDR1 and CDR2: SEHNR and FQNEAQ (reference sequence). This CDR3 has 16 amino acids. Based on the CDR3 plus reference TRBV7-9 and TRBJ2-7, the full variable domain is DTGVSQNPRHKITKRGQNVTFRCDPISEHNRLYWYRQTLGQGPEFLTYFQNEAQLEKSRLLSDRFSAERPKGSFSTLEIQRTEQGDSAMYLCASSLVRSRYSYEQYFGPGTRLTVT.

V is TRBV18 and J is TRBJ2-3; a weak D match, TRBD1 (6 bases). The germline V gene has CDR1 KGHSH and CDR2 LQKENI. The CDR3 totals 16 residues. V gave up 1 base and J gave up 0 bases, with 11 bases separating them. The CDR3 sequence: CASSPLKGGSTDTQYF. Written as DNA, the CDR3 is TGTGCCAGCTCACCACTTAAAGGGGGAAGCACAGATACGCAGTATTTT.

This chain connects TRBV15 to TRBJ2-7, with D possibly matching TRBD1 (6 bases). This CDR3 is built from 14 residues. Trimming took 1 base from V and 9 from J, leaving 16 bases between them. CDR1 and CDR2 from the germline V gene are LNHNV and YYDKDF (reference sequence). This CDR3 reads CATSRGQELRGQYF. CDR3 nucleotides: TGTGCCACCAGCAGAGGACAGGAACTACGAGGGCAGTACTTC.

CDR3 sequence reads: CASSDNREVSNEQFF. The CDR3 coding sequence is TGTGCCAGCAGTGATAATCGGGAGGTTTCGAATGAGCAGTTCTTC. The rearrangement joins TRBV6-4 to TRBJ2-1; 7 bases line up with TRBD2. V lost 3 bases to trimming and J lost 7 bases; unmatched junction nucleotides: 9. Germline V gene lookup returns CDR1 MRHNA and CDR2 SNTAGT. The CDR3 spans 15 residues.

The chain joins TRBV27 to TRBJ2-3, with 9 bases identical to TRBD2. The trim removed 5 bases at V and 4 bases at J, leaving 10 bases unmatched. The germline V gene has CDR1 MNHEY and CDR2 SMNVEV (reference sequence). The CDR3 totals 16 residues. The CDR3 sequence: CASSPGTSYGADTQYF. CDR3 nucleotide sequence: TGTGCCAGCAGTCCAGGGACTAGCTACGGCGCAGATACGCAGTATTTT.

This clone has just one count. The J gene is TRBJ2-7, the V gene TRBV27, with 9 bases that match TRBD2. CDR1 is MNHEY, CDR2 SMNVEV, per germline (reference sequence). V trimming: 6 bases; J trimming: 6 bases; junction bases outside the gene matches: 15. The CDR3 extends over 16 amino acids. The CDR3 nucleotides read TGTGCCAGCAGCGGTTGGGCGGGAGGGCCCTCGGGCGAGCAGTACTTC. This encodes CASSGWAGGPSGEQYF.

About this clone itself: Other DNA sequences from this sample encode an identical CDR3 as well. The chain has TRBV15 and TRBJ2-5, with TRBD1 identical over 9 bases. The CDR3 has 14 residues. V lost 3 bases and J lost 2; bases outside the gene matches: 1. CDR1 is LNHNV, CDR2 YYDKDF, per germline (reference sequence). CDR3 amino acids: CATSRDRGQETQYF. The CDR3 DNA is TGTGCCACCAGCAGGGACAGGGGTCAAGAGACCCAGTACTTC.